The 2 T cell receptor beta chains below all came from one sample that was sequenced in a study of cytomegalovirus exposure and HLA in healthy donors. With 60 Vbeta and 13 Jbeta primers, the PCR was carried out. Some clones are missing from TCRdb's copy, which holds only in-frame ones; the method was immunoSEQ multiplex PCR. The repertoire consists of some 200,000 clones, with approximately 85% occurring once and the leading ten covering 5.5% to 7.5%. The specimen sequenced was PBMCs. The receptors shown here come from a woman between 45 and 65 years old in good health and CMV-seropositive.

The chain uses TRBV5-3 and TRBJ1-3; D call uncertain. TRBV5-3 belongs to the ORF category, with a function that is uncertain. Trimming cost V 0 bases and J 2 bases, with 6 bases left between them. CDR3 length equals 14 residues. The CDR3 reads CARSLEEAGNTIYF. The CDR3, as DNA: TGTGCCAGAAGCTTGGAGGAGGCTGGAAACACCATATATTTT.

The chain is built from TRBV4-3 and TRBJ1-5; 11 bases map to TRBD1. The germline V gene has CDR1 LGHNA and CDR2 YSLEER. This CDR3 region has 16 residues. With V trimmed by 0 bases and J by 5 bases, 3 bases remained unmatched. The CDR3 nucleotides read TGCGCCAGCAGCCAAGATTGGACAGGGGGCGATCAGCCCCAGCATTTT. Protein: CASSQDWTGGDQPQHF.